Below, 2 T cell receptor beta chains from the same sample are listed, as sequenced in a study of T cell responses to AZD1222 COVID-19 vaccine. Data came from immunoSEQ multiplex PCR; TCRdb stores just in-frame clones and leaves some out. The sample carries 120,000 or so clones, over 85% recorded once. Sequences were derived from peripheral blood, sampled on day 0 of AZD1222 vaccination. Source of these receptors: an adult in good health.

The chain joins TRBV5-4 to TRBJ2-7, with D perhaps assigned TRBD1 or TRBD2 (5 bases each). The germline CDR1 and CDR2 sequences are SGHNT and YYREEE (reference sequence). This CDR3 is built from 15 residues. Trimming took off 2 bases at V and 3 bases at J, with 15 bases between the two ends. The CDR3: CASSFTGTAGYEQYF. In DNA, the CDR3 is TGTGCCAGCAGCTTCACCGGGACCGCGGGCTACGAGCAGTACTTC. The variable domain in full, with the rest retrieved from reference TRBV5-4 and TRBJ2-7, is ETGVTQSPTHLIKTRGQQVTLRCSSQSGHNTVSWYQQALGQGPQFIFQYYREEENGRGNFPPRFSGLQFPNYSSELNVNALELDDSALYLCASSFTGTAGYEQYFGPGTRLTVT.

The V gene is TRBV15, the J gene TRBJ2-1; the D gene is possibly TRBD1 (5 bases). The germline V gene encodes CDR1 LNHNV and CDR2 YYDKDF (reference sequence). The CDR3 is made up of 15 amino acids. Trimming removed 0 bases at V and 10 bases at J, with 16 bases between. CDR3 region: CATSRDGATFQEQFF. DNA of the CDR3: TGTGCCACCAGCAGAGATGGGGCTACTTTCCAGGAGCAGTTCTTC.